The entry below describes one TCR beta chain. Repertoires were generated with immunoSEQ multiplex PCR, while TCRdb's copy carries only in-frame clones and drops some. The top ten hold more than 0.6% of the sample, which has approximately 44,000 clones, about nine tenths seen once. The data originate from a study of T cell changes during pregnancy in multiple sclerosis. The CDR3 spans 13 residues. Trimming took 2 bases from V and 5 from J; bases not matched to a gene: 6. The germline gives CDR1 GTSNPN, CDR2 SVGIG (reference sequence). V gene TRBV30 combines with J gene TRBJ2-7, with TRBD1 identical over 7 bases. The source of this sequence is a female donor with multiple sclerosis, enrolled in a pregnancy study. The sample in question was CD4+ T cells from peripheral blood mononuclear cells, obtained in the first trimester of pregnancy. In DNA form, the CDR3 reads TGTGCCTGGAGTCGACAGGGTAACGACGAGCAGTACTTC. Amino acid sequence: CAWSRQGNDEQYF.